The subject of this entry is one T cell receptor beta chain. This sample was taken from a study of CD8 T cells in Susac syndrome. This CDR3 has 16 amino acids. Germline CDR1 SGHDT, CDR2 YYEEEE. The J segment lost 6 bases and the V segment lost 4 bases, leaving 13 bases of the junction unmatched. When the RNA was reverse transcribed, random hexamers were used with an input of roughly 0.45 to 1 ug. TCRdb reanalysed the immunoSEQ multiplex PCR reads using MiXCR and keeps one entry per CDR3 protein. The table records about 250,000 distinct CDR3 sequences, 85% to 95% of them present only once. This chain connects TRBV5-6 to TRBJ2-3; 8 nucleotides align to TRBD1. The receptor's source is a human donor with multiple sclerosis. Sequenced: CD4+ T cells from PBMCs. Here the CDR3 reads CASSPGQGAKGDTQYF. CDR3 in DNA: TGTGCCAGCAGCCCCGGCCAGGGGGCCAAAGGGGATACGCAGTATTTT.